This T cell receptor (beta chain) is drawn from a study of blood T cell repertoires in COVID-19. Whole-study context: COVID-19 samples from acute and convalescent phases originated in the United States, Italy and Spain.

Per germline, CDR1 MGHDK and CDR2 SYGVNS. The CDR3 extends over 16 amino acids. Germline trimming cut 3 bases from V and 4 bases from J; bases unmatched to any gene: 8. Profiling relied on immunoSEQ multiplex PCR, and the TCRdb table lists in-frame clones only, not all of them. The repertoire includes about 120,000 clones, about 78% of them detected once, and about 2.1% sits in the top ten. The material sequenced was peripheral blood. The receptor was isolated from a man between 65 and 79 years old with acute or convalescent COVID-19. The genes are TRBV25-1 and TRBJ1-2; 10 positions agree with TRBD1. CDR3 protein: CASSDPTGGVIYGYTF. The DNA for the CDR3 is TGTGCCAGCAGTGATCCGACAGGGGGCGTTATCTATGGCTACACCTTC.